One and the same sample provided the 11 T cell receptor beta chains below, sequenced in a study of T cell responses to AZD1222 COVID-19 vaccine. Assay: immunoSEQ multiplex PCR; the TCRdb copy retains only in-frame clones and omits some. The data contain fewer than 200,000 clones, around 89% of them singletons. The sample here was peripheral blood, taken 28 days after the second AZD1222 dose. Every receptor here comes from an adult who received the AZD1222 COVID-19 vaccine.

This clone was detected only once. This sequence joins TRBV28 and TRBJ1-6; D gene unclear. The CDR3 length is 14 residues. V was clipped by 6 bases and J by 6 bases, with 12 bases between them. Germline V gene data show CDR1 as MDHEN and CDR2 as SYDVKM. CDR3 in amino acids: CASRPHSVNSPLHF. The CDR3 coding sequence is TGTGCCAGCAGGCCCCATTCAGTTAATTCACCCCTCCACTTT.

The rearrangement uses TRBV7-2 and TRBJ2-2, with 10 bases that match TRBD2. CDR1 SGHTA and CDR2 FQGNSA come from the germline V gene. CDR3 size: 19 residues. The J segment lost 1 base and the V segment lost 2 bases, leaving 10 bases of the junction unmatched. The CDR3 bases are TGTGCCAGCAGCTTAACCCACAATCGACTAGCGGGGAACACCGGGGAGCTGTTTTTT. It encodes CASSLTHNRLAGNTGELFF.

The chain carries TRBV20-1 and TRBJ1-1; no clear D gene. Germline V gene lookup returns CDR1 DFQATT and CDR2 SNEGSKA (reference sequence). V dropped 3 bases and J dropped 6 bases, with 17 bases sitting between them. This CDR3 is built from 14 residues. CDR3: CSASTPGMAAEAFF. The CDR3 coding sequence is TGCAGTGCTAGTACCCCCGGGATGGCAGCTGAAGCTTTCTTT.

V usage is TRBV28 and J usage is TRBJ1-1; TRBD1 might be the D (5 bases). The CDR3 loop spans 13 amino acids. Germline V gene data show CDR1 as MDHEN and CDR2 as SYDVKM. The V end lost 8 bases, the J end lost 6 bases, and 16 bases lay between the germline ends. For the CDR3, the DNA is TGTGCCAGCTCAGTGCAGGGCCTCCCTGAAGCTTTCTTT. Protein product: CASSVQGLPEAFF.

The chain combines TRBV6-5 with TRBJ1-1; no clear D. V lost 2 bases, J lost 0 bases, and 7 bases lay in between. Germline V lookup: CDR1 MNHEY, CDR2 SVGAGI. The CDR3 contains 14 residues. The CDR3 DNA is TGTGCCAGCAGTTACACAGCTATGAACACTGAAGCTTTCTTT. Amino acid sequence: CASSYTAMNTEAFF.

The chain couples TRBV18 to TRBJ2-2, with a tentative D call TRBD2 (5 bases). The V gene's germline CDR1 is KGHSH and CDR2 LQKENI. V was pared by 7 bases and J by 1 base, with 13 bases between. CDR3 length: 15 residues. The CDR3 sequence is CASCPFAGNTGELFF. CDR3 coding DNA: TGTGCCAGCTGTCCCTTCGCGGGGAACACCGGGGAGCTGTTTTTT.

The genes are TRBV25-1 and TRBJ2-2; D might be TRBD2 (5 bases). V lost 10 bases, J lost 6 bases, and 12 bases lay in between. This CDR3 is built from 12 residues. Germline V gene data show CDR1 as MGHDK and CDR2 as SYGVNS. The CDR3 coding sequence is TGTGCCATTCGAGGGTGGGCCGGGGAGCTGTTTTTT. It encodes CAIRGWAGELFF.

The sample holds one count of this clone. V is TRBV9 and J is TRBJ2-3; no reliable D call. The germline gives CDR1 SGDLS, CDR2 YYNGEE. The ends were cut back, 4 bases at V and 2 bases at J, with 5 bases in the middle. The CDR3 has 12 residues. Written as DNA, the CDR3 is TGTGCCAGCAGCACTCACACAGATACGCAGTATTTT. Protein: CASSTHTDTQYF.

The chain has TRBV27 and TRBJ2-7; TRBD1 agrees at 9 bases. The V gene's germline CDR1 is MNHEY and CDR2 SMNVEV (reference sequence). The CDR3 contains 14 residues. V lost 5 bases to trimming and J lost 5 bases; unmatched junction nucleotides: 7. The CDR3 nucleotides read TGTGCCAGCAGTCGGACAGGGGTTTCGGACGAGCAGTACTTC. Encoded protein: CASSRTGVSDEQYF.

The V gene is TRBV28, the J gene TRBJ1-1, with no clear D. Germline V gives CDR1 MDHEN, CDR2 SYDVKM. Trimming took off 6 bases at V and 1 base at J, with 12 bases between the two ends. CDR3 length equals 14 residues. CDR3 residues: CASSPDRSNTEAFF. The CDR3 coding sequence is TGTGCCAGCAGCCCGGACCGATCGAACACTGAAGCTTTCTTT.

This chain joins TRBV7-2 and TRBJ1-5; TRBD1 might be the D (5 bases). Trimming took off 5 bases at V and 0 bases at J, with 20 bases between the two ends. Germline CDR1 reads SGHTA; CDR2 reads FQGNSA. The CDR3 length is 18 residues. The CDR3 protein is CASSPRRETAHSNQPQHF. In DNA form, the CDR3 reads TGTGCCAGCAGCCCACGGCGGGAGACAGCTCATAGCAATCAGCCCCAGCATTTT.